This T cell receptor beta chain originates from a study of T cell repertoires in cytomegalovirus infection. Study-wide context: Matching HLA type, along with CMV infection, was indicated by public TCR beta signatures.

Broader study findings: Summed frequency of shared TCR beta families picked out CMV carriers who also had the relevant HLA. The ex vivo response showed dominance by HLA-C-restricted CMV-specific TCR beta clonotypes.

Points on this clonotype: Its target is unknown.

V shed 6 bases and J shed 0 bases, with 10 bases lying between them. Per the germline V gene, CDR1 is SNHLY and CDR2 is FYNNEI. The CDR3 runs 14 residues. TCRdb used MiXCR to reprocess the reads, holding one entry per CDR3 protein. Of around 570,000 distinct CDR3 sequences detected, 35% to 50% appear once; the ten largest clones hold around 46%. The chain is built from TRBV2 and TRBJ2-3, with unresolved D. This clonotype was obtained from a human donor in good health (CMV status not recorded). Some clones in this sample may be carry-over from other donors' samples. The source was cultured PBMCs, collected from culture after CMV antigen stimulation. The CDR3 loop is CASRQNPSTDTQYF. CDR3 in DNA: TGTGCCAGCAGACAGAATCCTAGCACAGATACGCAGTATTTT.